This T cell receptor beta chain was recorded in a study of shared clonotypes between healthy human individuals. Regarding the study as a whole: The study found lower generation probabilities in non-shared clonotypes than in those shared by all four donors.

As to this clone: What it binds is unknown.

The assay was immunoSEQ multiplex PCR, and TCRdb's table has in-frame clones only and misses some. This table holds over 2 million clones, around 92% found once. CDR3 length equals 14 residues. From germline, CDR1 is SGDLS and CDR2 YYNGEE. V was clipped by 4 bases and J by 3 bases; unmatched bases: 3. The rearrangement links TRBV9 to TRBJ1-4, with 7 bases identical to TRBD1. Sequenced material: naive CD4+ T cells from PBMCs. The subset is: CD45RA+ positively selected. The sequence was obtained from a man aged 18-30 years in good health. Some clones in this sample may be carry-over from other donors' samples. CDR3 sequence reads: CASSLTGANEKLFF. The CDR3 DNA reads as TGTGCCAGCAGCCTTACAGGGGCTAATGAAAAACTGTTTTTT.